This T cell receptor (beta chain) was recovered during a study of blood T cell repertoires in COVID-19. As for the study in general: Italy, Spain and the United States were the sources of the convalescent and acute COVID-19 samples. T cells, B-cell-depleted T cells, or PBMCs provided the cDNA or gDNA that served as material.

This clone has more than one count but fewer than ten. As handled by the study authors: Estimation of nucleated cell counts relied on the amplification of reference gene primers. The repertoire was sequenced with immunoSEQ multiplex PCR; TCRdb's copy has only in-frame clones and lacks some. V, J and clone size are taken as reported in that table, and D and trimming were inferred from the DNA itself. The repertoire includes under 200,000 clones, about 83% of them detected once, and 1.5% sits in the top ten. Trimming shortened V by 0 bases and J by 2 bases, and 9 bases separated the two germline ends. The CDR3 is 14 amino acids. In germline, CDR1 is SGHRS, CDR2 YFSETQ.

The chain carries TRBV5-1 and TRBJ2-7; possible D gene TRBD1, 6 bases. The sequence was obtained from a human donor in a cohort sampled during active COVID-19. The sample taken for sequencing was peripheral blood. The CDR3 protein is CASSLDQGTYEQYF. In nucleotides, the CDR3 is TGCGCCAGCAGCTTGGATCAGGGGACCTACGAGCAGTACTTC.